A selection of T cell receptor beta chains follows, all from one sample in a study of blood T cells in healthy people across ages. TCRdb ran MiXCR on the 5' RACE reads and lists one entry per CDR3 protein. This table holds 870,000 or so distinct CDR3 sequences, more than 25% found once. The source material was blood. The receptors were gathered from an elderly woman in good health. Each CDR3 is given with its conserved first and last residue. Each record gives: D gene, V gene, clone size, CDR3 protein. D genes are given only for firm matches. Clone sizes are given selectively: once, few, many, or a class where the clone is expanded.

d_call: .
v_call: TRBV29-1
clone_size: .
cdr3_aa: CSVGAGMRNVQFF

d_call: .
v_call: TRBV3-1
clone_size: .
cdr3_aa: CASSQGPGDINQPQHF

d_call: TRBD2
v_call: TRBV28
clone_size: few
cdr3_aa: CASSRISGGLYNEQFF

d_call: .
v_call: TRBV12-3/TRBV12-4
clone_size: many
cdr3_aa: CASRGIQGLRNIQYF

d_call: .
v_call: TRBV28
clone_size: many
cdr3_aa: CASSLQRGEQYF

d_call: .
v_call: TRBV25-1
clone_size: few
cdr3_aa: CASSEFTPEAFGANVRTF

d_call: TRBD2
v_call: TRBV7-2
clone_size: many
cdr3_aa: CASSTSSGGAQETQYF

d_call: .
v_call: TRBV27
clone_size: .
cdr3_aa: CASRPHGTDTQYF

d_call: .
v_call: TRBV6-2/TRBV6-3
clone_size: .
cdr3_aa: CADSDLAPNSNQPQHF

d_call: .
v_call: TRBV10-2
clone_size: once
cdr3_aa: CVSSESKGSNSPLHF

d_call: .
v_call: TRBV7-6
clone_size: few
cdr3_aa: CASSLAGAEQYF

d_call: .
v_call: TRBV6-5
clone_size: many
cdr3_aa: CASSFGGPKNIQYF

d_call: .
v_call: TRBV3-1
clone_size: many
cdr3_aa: CASSQVGFHTDTQYF

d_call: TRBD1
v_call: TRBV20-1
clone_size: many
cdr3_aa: CSAPPGQGYEQYF

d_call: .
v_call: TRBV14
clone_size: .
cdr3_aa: CASSQRTERHFYTF

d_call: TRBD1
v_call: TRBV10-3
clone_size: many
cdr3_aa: CAISETGTDYISSYEQYF

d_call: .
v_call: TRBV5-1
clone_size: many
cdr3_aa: CASSLGGGRTEAFF

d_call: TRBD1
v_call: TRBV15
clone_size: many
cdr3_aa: CATSPDRNYGYTF

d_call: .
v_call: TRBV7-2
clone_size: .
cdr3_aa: CASSFSPGGGNTEAFF

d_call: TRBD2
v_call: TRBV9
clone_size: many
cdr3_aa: CASSTSGGPETQYF

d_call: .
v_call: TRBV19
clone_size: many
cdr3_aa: CASSIGAGVNNEQFF

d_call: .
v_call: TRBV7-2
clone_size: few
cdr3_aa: CASSLALQDWNTEAFF

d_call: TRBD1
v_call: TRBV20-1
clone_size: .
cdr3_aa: CSANHRQGSEKLFF

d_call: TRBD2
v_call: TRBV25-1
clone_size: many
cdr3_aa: CASSVGLADTQYF

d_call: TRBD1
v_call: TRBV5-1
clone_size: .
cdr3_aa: CASSLHRGPGANVLTF

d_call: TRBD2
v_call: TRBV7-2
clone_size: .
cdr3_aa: CACSLRTSGGAKGEAQYF

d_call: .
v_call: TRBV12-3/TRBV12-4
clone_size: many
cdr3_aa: CASSFPGLYNEQFF

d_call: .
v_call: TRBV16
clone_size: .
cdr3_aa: CASSPFLEQYF

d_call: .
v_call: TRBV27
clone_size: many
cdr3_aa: CASSSPGAASYNEQFF

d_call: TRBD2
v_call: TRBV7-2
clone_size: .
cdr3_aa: CASSLRNSGVKQETQYF

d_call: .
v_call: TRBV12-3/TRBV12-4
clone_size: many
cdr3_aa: CASSLDPGYEQYF

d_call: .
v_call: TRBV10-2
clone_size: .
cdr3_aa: CASNDGGHREAFF

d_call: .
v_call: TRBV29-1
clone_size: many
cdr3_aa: CSVTTGSEQYF

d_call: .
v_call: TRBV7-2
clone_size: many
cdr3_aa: CASSNPELRGYTF

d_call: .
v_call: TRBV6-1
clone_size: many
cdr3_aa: CASSDTLETQYF

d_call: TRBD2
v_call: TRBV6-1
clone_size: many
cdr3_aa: CASNVLAGGKYNEQFF

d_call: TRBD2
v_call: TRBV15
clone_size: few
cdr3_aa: CATSPKRASGGYNEQYF